The clone carrying this T cell receptor beta chain was recorded many times. A template switching step contributed a universal primer site, while unique molecular identifiers were present in the cDNA. One entry per CDR3 protein, called by TCRdb with MiXCR from the 5' RACE reads. There are about 890,000 distinct CDR3 sequences in the sample; 12% occur only once, and under 2% lies in the top ten. Healthy Caucasians supplied all donations. The CDR3 spans 15 residues. V shed 5 bases and J shed 3 bases, with 17 bases lying between them. The V gene's germline CDR1 is SGHTA and CDR2 FQGNSA. This entry belongs to a study of identical twins. This sample was also put to use in a study of yellow fever vaccine responses in identical twins.

The J gene is TRBJ2-7, the V gene TRBV7-2; D gene ambiguous. The receptor was isolated from a woman under 30 in good health. The sequencing input was PBMCs. The CDR3 region has the DNA TGTGCCAGCAGCGACCAACTGAAGAACTACTACGAGCAGTACTTC. It yields the protein CASSDQLKNYYEQYF.